This T cell receptor beta chain was sequenced for a study of T cell changes during pregnancy in multiple sclerosis. Using immunoSEQ multiplex PCR, the repertoire was profiled, and TCRdb retains in-frame clones only, with some absent. The table shows 75,000 to 80,000 clones, with 75% to 90% occurring only once. The V end was cut by 6 bases, the J end by 3 bases, with 12 bases between. The CDR3 totals 13 residues. CDR1 is SGHTA, CDR2 FQGNSA, per germline. The sequenced sample was peripheral blood, obtained before pregnancy. The sequence was collected from a female donor with multiple sclerosis, enrolled in a pregnancy study. The chain is built from TRBV7-2 and TRBJ2-7; weak D call: TRBD2 (5 bases). The CDR3 nucleotides read TGTGCCAGCAGTCCGGGGTTTCTCTACGAGCAGTACTTC. Its translation is CASSPGFLYEQYF.